This entry lists 8 T cell receptor beta chains sequenced from one sample in a study of cytomegalovirus exposure and HLA in healthy donors. PCR used 60 Vbeta primers and 13 Jbeta primers. The data were produced by immunoSEQ multiplex PCR, yet TCRdb's version contains in-frame clones alone and is incomplete. The sample yields hundreds of thousands of clones, 60% to 80% seen once. Specimen: PBMCs. These receptors all stem from a male donor in good health and CMV-seronegative.

The chain is built from TRBV28 and TRBJ2-3; the D gene is possibly TRBD2 (6 bases). Deletions cut 5 bases from V and 5 bases from J, with 17 bases between. The germline gives CDR1 MDHEN, CDR2 SYDVKM. The CDR3 contains 15 residues. CDR3 in amino acids: CASSIGGGAGDTQYF. The DNA of the CDR3 is TGTGCCAGCAGTATCGGAGGAGGGGCTGGAGATACGCAGTATTTT.

The chain recombines TRBV19 with TRBJ2-1, with TRBD1 matching 7 bases. Germline CDR1 reads LNHDA; CDR2 reads SQIVND (reference sequence). V trimming: 11 bases; J trimming: 6 bases; junction bases outside the gene matches: 7. The CDR3 has 12 amino acids. This chain's CDR3 is CACWGQSNEQFF. CDR3 nucleotide sequence: TGTGCCTGCTGGGGACAGTCCAATGAGCAGTTCTTC.

This chain joins TRBV25-1 and TRBJ1-5; D is undetermined. The CDR3 has 14 amino acids. Germline CDR1 and CDR2: MGHDK and SYGVNS. V dropped 5 bases and J dropped 3 bases, with 11 bases sitting between them. The CDR3 region is CASSTHNYNQPQHF. The CDR3 bases are TGTGCCAGCAGTACCCACAACTACAATCAGCCCCAGCATTTT. Based on the CDR3 plus reference TRBV25-1 and TRBJ1-5, the full variable domain is EADIYQTPRYLVIGTGKKITLECSQTMGHDKMYWYQQDPGMELHLIHYSYGVNSTEKGDLSSESTVSRIRTEHFPLTLESARPSHTSQYLCASSTHNYNQPQHFGDGTRLSIL.

The chain combines TRBV7-2 with TRBJ1-4; 8 bases agree with TRBD1. This CDR3 contains 17 residues. Germline-derived CDR1 and CDR2 are SGHTA and FQGNSA. J lost 7 bases, V lost 5 bases, and 15 bases had no gene match. DNA for the CDR3: TGTGCCAGCAGCCCAGCCCGCCTTCAGGGGGCAGTTGAAAAACTGTTTTTT. Its translation: CASSPARLQGAVEKLFF.

V is TRBV10-3 and J is TRBJ2-7, with no clear D. The V end lost 2 bases, the J end lost 0 bases, and 11 bases lay between the germline ends. CDR3 length: 15 residues. From germline, CDR1 is ENHRY and CDR2 SYGVKD. The CDR3: CAISETMKSSYEQYF. The CDR3 DNA sequence: TGTGCCATCAGTGAGACTATGAAGTCCTCCTACGAGCAGTACTTC.

Note on this clone: At the DNA level, this CDR3 is encoded by other sequences in the same sample as well. V gene TRBV10-3 combines with J gene TRBJ2-7; possible D gene TRBD1, 6 bases. This CDR3 is 14 amino acids long. Trimming removed 1 base at V and 0 bases at J, with 7 bases between. The germline V gene encodes CDR1 ENHRY and CDR2 SYGVKD. In DNA form, the CDR3 reads TGTGCCATCAGTGAGTTGGACAGCTCCTACGAGCAGTACTTC. It codes for CAISELDSSYEQYF.

V gene TRBV11-3 combines with J gene TRBJ2-2; TRBD2 might be the D (5 bases). Germline V lookup: CDR1 SGHNT, CDR2 YENEEA. The length of the CDR3 is 18 residues. Trimming pared 2 bases from V and 4 bases from J, leaving 20 bases between. CDR3 residues: CASSLLRAPNAGTGELFF. In nucleotides, the CDR3 is TGTGCCAGCAGCTTATTGAGAGCCCCTAACGCGGGCACCGGGGAGCTGTTTTTT.

This chain joins TRBV6-6 and TRBJ2-3; 7 nucleotides match TRBD2. Germline V gene sequence: CDR1 MNHNY, CDR2 SVGAGI (reference sequence). There are 16 residues in the CDR3. V was clipped by 3 bases and J by 6 bases; unmatched bases: 12. CDR3 DNA: TGTGCCAGCAGTTATGCACGCGGGAGATTAGCGGATACGCAGTATTTT. It translates to CASSYARGRLADTQYF.